The 21 T cell receptor beta chains presented below share a single source sample, sequenced in a study of regulatory T cells in long-lasting Graves disease. The sample's time point: persistent/refractory GD, antithyroid drugs over 5 years with positive TRAb. The authors made the TCR library using RNA they extracted from PBMCs. Construction of TCR beta libraries relied on iRepertoire HTBI primers and on Arm-PCR targeting CDR3 regions. TCRdb analysed the multiplex PCR reads with MiXCR anew, one entry per CDR3 protein. Of about 470,000 distinct CDR3 sequences in the sample, around 20% were seen once. The sample was peripheral blood mononuclear cells (PBMCs), taken when the disease was refractory, from a patient treated with antithyroid drugs. The receptors were gathered from a female donor with Graves disease.

This clonotype was observed a few times. The J gene is TRBJ2-2, the V gene TRBV24-1; TRBD2 matches 10 bases. The CDR3 consists of 20 residues. Germline CDR1 is KGHDR and CDR2 is SFDVKD. V lost 3 bases and J lost 3; bases outside the gene matches: 15. CDR3 loop: CATSDQKFMSGRADTGELFF. DNA for the CDR3: TGTGCCACCAGTGATCAGAAATTCATGAGCGGGAGGGCCGACACCGGGGAGCTGTTTTTT.

This clonotype was observed many times. The gene calls are TRBV20-1 and TRBJ2-5, with TRBD1 as a possible D gene (5 bases). The ends were cut back, 2 bases at V and 3 bases at J, with 10 bases in the middle. CDR1 is DFQATT and CDR2 is SNEGSKA in the germline V gene (reference sequence). The CDR3 is 13 residues long. The CDR3 is CSARQDIEETQYF. The CDR3 DNA sequence: TGCAGTGCTAGACAGGACATAGAAGAGACCCAGTACTTC.

This clonotype has a handful of counts. The chain joins TRBV11-2 to TRBJ2-1; D is unclear. In germline, CDR1 is SGHAT, CDR2 FQNNGV. Trimming stripped 5 bases from V and 3 bases from J, with 8 bases between. The CDR3 contains 13 residues. CDR3 in amino acids: CASSLGYYNEQFF. CDR3 in DNA: TGTGCCAGCAGCCTAGGTTACTACAATGAGCAGTTCTTC. Looking up the rest from reference TRBV11-2 and TRBJ2-1 gives the full variable domain: EAGVAQSPRYKIIEKRQSVAFWCNPISGHATLYWYQQILGQGPKLLIQFQNNGVVDDSQLPKDRFSAERLKGVDSTLKIQPAKLEDSAVYLCASSLGYYNEQFFGPGTRLTVL.

There are a few counts of this clonotype. This chain joins TRBV19 and TRBJ2-5; perhaps TRBD1 as D (5 bases). The V end was cut by 7 bases, the J end by 4 bases, with 13 bases between. Germline assignment: CDR1 LNHDA and CDR2 SQIVND (reference sequence). The CDR3 has 13 residues. CDR3 nucleotide sequence: TGTGCCAGTACTGACAGAGTCTCAGAGACCCAGTACTTC. Translated, it gives CASTDRVSETQYF.

The sample holds many counts of this clonotype. The chain is built from TRBV11-2 and TRBJ1-2; weak D call: TRBD1 (5 bases). This CDR3 region has 15 residues. V lost 5 bases and J 8 bases, leaving 21 bases between the germline ends. Germline V CDR1 and CDR2: SGHAT, FQNNGV. CDR3 DNA sequence: TGTGCCAGCAGCACCCCACGGGGGGTCAGTTGGGGCTACACCTTC. Its translation is CASSTPRGVSWGYTF.

The table lists this clonotype with many counts. The chain links TRBV2 to TRBJ1-5; 9 bases agree with TRBD1. This CDR3 has 14 amino acids. Germline CDR1 reads SNHLY; CDR2 reads FYNNEI. The V segment lost 6 bases and the J segment 4 bases; nucleotides outside the gene matches: 4. In nucleotides, the CDR3 is TGTGCCAGCAGGGCGGACAGGGGAAATCAGCCCCAGCATTTT. Translated: CASRADRGNQPQHF.

This clonotype occurred many times. The rearrangement joins TRBV27 to TRBJ2-7; TRBD2 matches at 15 bases. The germline V gene encodes CDR1 MNHEY and CDR2 SMNVEV (reference sequence). Losses at the gene ends were 6 bases for V and 9 bases for J; bases not matched to a gene: 6. The CDR3 loop spans 14 amino acids. As DNA, the CDR3 is TGTGCCAGCAGCCCGGGACTAGCGGGAGGTGGGCAGTACTTC. Encoded protein: CASSPGLAGGGQYF.

Only a few counts were recorded for this clonotype. This rearrangement joins TRBV20-1 to TRBJ2-7; weak D call: TRBD2 (5 bases). The V gene lost 3 bases and the J gene lost 0 bases, with 18 bases spanning the gap. The CDR3 spans 16 residues. Looked up from germline, CDR1 is DFQATT and CDR2 is SNEGSKA (reference sequence). For the CDR3, the DNA is TGCAGTGCTAGGCCCCTCCTAGCAACGAGCTCCTACGAGCAGTACTTC. It codes for CSARPLLATSSYEQYF.

The V and J genes are TRBV29-1 and TRBJ1-5; D gene uncertain. Germline assignment: CDR1 SQVTM and CDR2 ANQGSEA. With 6 bases removed from V and 1 base from J, the gap between germline ends came to 13 bases. There are 14 residues in the CDR3. CDR3 region: CSVSDGVSNQPQHF. The CDR3 bases are TGCAGCGTCTCGGACGGAGTCAGCAATCAGCCCCAGCATTTT.

There are many counts of this clonotype. This rearrangement joins TRBV7-2 to TRBJ2-2; D remains ambiguous. The CDR3 totals 14 residues. The V gene's germline CDR1 is SGHTA and CDR2 FQGNSA. V lost 5 bases and J 6 bases, leaving 13 bases between the germline ends. The CDR3 sequence: CASSGARVAGELFF. In DNA, the CDR3 is TGTGCCAGCAGCGGAGCCCGGGTGGCCGGGGAGCTGTTTTTT.

This clonotype was recorded only once. At one boundary the junction diverges from the germline segment, which might be a read error. The CDR3 coding sequence is TGTGCTAGCAGCTACGACAGGGGGGTCGGGGAGCTGTTTTTT. Its protein is CASSYDRGVGELFF. This chain uses TRBV7-7 with TRBJ2-2; 9 nucleotides match TRBD1. The length of the CDR3 is 14 residues. The V gene's germline CDR1 is SSHAT and CDR2 FNYEAQ (reference sequence).

V gene TRBV20-1 combines with J gene TRBJ2-7, with D uncertain. Germline V gene sequence: CDR1 DFQATT, CDR2 SNEGSKA (reference sequence). The CDR3 extends over 12 amino acids. The V and J ends lost 2 bases and 6 bases respectively, with 11 bases between them. The CDR3, as DNA: TGCAGTGCTAGATTTATAGGGTCCGAGCAGTACTTC. Protein: CSARFIGSEQYF.

This clonotype appeared a few times. The chain couples TRBV4-1 to TRBJ2-5; TRBD2 aligns across 15 bases. With 4 bases clipped from V and 0 bases from J, the junction kept 6 bases outside the gene matches. This CDR3 spans 18 amino acids. CDR1 and CDR2 (germline): MGHRA, YSYEKL. The CDR3 DNA reads as TGCGCCAGCAGCCTCGGGACTAGCGGGAGGACGTACCAAGAGACCCAGTACTTC. Translated, it gives CASSLGTSGRTYQETQYF.

This rearrangement joins TRBV7-9 to TRBJ2-7, with a possible D match to TRBD2 (5 bases). CDR1 is SEHNR and CDR2 is FQNEAQ in the germline V gene (reference sequence). This CDR3 is 13 amino acids long. Trimming removed 3 bases from V and 2 bases from J, with 8 bases in between. The CDR3 nucleotides are TGTGCCAGCAGCTTTCCGACTACCTACGAGCAGTACTTC. It is translated as CASSFPTTYEQYF. Full variable domain (rest looked up from reference TRBV7-9 and TRBJ2-7): DTGVSQNPRHKITKRGQNVTFRCDPISEHNRLYWYRQTLGQGPEFLTYFQNEAQLEKSRLLSDRFSAERPKGSFSTLEIQRTEQGDSAMYLCASSFPTTYEQYFGPGTRLTVT.

The chain uses TRBV7-2 and TRBJ2-1; 8 bases agree with TRBD2. CDR1 SGHTA and CDR2 FQGNSA come from the germline V gene. With 5 bases clipped from V and 3 bases from J, the junction kept 6 bases outside the gene matches. CDR3 length: 15 amino acids. The CDR3 loop reads CASSHGGGNYNEQFF. In DNA form, the CDR3 reads TGTGCCAGCAGCCACGGGGGGGGTAACTACAATGAGCAGTTCTTC.

This clonotype showed up many times. The chain combines TRBV6-2 or TRBV6-3 with TRBJ1-5, with 7 bases lining up with TRBD1. The junction had 14 bases not matched to a gene; V was cut back by 4 bases and J by 2 bases. Germline lookup yields CDR1 MNHEY and CDR2 SVGEGT. The CDR3 has 18 amino acids. For the CDR3, the DNA is TGTGCCAGCAGTTCCTCCGGGACAGCCCTTAGCGGCAATCAGCCCCAGCATTTT. Amino acid sequence: CASSSSGTALSGNQPQHF.

This clonotype was picked up a small number of times. This chain uses TRBV20-1 with TRBJ1-2; D may be TRBD1 (6 bases). The CDR3 spans 13 residues. Per the germline V gene, CDR1 is DFQATT and CDR2 is SNEGSKA (reference sequence). The CDR3 nucleotides read TGCAGGCCGGGGGGCCTTCTTTTCGATGGCTACACCTTC. Translating gives CRPGGLLFDGYTF.

This clonotype was seen a few times. The rearrangement uses TRBV18 and TRBJ2-2; D not certain. V was pared by 6 bases and J by 7 bases, with 21 bases between. Germline lookup yields CDR1 KGHSH and CDR2 LQKENI. The CDR3 is made up of 16 amino acids. The CDR3 reads CASSTPSQYQIGELFF. The CDR3 DNA sequence: TGTGCCAGCTCGACACCGAGTCAGTATCAGATCGGGGAGCTGTTTTTT.

The chain links TRBV12-3 or TRBV12-4 to TRBJ2-2; 8 bases are a match to TRBD1. The CDR3 is made up of 16 amino acids. The J segment lost 4 bases and the V segment lost 2 bases, leaving 6 bases of the junction unmatched. CDR3 sequence: CASSLFRGPGTGELFF. For the CDR3, the DNA is TGTGCCAGCAGTTTATTCAGGGGGCCGGGCACCGGGGAGCTGTTTTTT.

This clonotype was detected many times. The chain employs TRBV4-1 and TRBJ2-7; 8 positions match TRBD1. Germline V lookup: CDR1 MGHRA, CDR2 YSYEKL. V lost 3 bases, J lost 4 bases, and 5 bases stayed unmatched. The CDR3 is 14 residues long. The CDR3 loop is CASSQTDREYEQYF. In DNA, the CDR3 is TGCGCCAGCAGCCAGACGGACAGGGAGTACGAGCAGTACTTC.

The CDR3 loop is CASNPGAYLREQYF. The CDR3 nucleotides read TGTGCCAGTAATCCCGGGGCCTACCTACGCGAGCAGTACTTC. This chain links TRBV19 with TRBJ2-7; D might be TRBD1 or TRBD2, each matching 5 bases. V was clipped by 7 bases and J by 6 bases, with 19 bases between them. The CDR3 is 14 amino acids. Germline CDR1 is LNHDA and CDR2 is SQIVND (reference sequence). Based on the CDR3 plus reference TRBV19 and TRBJ2-7, the full variable domain is DGGITQSPKYLFRKEGQNVTLSCEQNLNHDAMYWYRQDPGQGLRLIYYSQIVNDFQKGDIAEGYSVSREKKESFPLTVTSAQKNPTAFYLCASNPGAYLREQYFGPGTRLTVT.